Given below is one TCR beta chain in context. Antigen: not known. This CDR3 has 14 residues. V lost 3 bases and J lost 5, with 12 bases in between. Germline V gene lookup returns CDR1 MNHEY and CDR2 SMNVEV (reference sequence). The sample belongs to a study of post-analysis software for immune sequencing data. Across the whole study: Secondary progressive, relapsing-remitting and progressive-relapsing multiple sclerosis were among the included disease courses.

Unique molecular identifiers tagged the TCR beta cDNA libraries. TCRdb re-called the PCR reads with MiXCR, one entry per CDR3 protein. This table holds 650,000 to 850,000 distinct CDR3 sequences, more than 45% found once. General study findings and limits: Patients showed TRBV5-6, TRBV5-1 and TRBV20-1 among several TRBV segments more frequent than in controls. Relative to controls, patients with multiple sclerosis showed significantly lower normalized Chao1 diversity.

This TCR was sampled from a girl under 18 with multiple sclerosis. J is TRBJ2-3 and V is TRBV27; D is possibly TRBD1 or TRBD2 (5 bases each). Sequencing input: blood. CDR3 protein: CASSLGTYVDTQYF. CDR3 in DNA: TGTGCCAGCAGTTTGGGGACCTATGTAGATACGCAGTATTTT.